Below, one T cell receptor beta chain is given with its context. Its antigen is not identified. With 60 Vbeta and 13 Jbeta primers, the PCR was carried out. Sequencing was performed with immunoSEQ multiplex PCR; in TCRdb, only in-frame clones are kept and a portion is missing. The sample consists of about 230,000 clones, approximately 84% of them appearing once. The data originate from a study of cytomegalovirus exposure and HLA in healthy donors. Study results and caveats: Under in vitro conditions, a few CMV-associated chains were confirmed as specific for CMV antigens. Evidence from a later analysis indicated that most CMV-associated TCR beta chains looked HLA-restricted. Despite most TCR sequences being rare, some public TCRs occurred in many donors. DRB1 showed the most TCR associations and HLA-C the fewest in a later analysis, as rates varied by HLA locus.

Sequenced sample: PBMCs. This receptor was identified in a girl aged 2-10 years in good health and CMV-seronegative.

The chain's CDR3 is CASSSQGSSWYYQPQHF. The CDR3 DNA reads TGTGCCAGCAGTTCTCAGGGATCCTCATGGTATTATCAGCCCCAGCATTTT. The chain joins TRBV27 to TRBJ1-5; tentative D call: TRBD1 (5 bases). The CDR3 length is 17 residues. Trimming left V 4 bases short and J 5 bases short, with 21 bases between. CDR1 and CDR2 (germline): MNHEY, SMNVEV (reference sequence).